One sample yielded the 25 T cell receptor beta chains listed below, sequenced in a study of T cell responses to AZD1222 COVID-19 vaccine. The repertoire was sequenced with immunoSEQ multiplex PCR; TCRdb's copy has only in-frame clones and lacks some. Among 120,000 or so clones listed, 85% to 90% were seen once. This sample comprised peripheral blood, obtained on day 0 of AZD1222 vaccination. These receptors were taken from an adult in good health.

This chain joins TRBV19 and TRBJ1-1, with 7 nucleotides matching TRBD1. Germline V lookup: CDR1 LNHDA, CDR2 SQIVND (reference sequence). This CDR3 region has 11 residues. The CDR3 nucleotides read TGTGGTGCAGGGGGGAACACTGAAGCTTTCTTT. This translates into CGAGGNTEAFF.

This chain links TRBV7-2 with TRBJ2-1; D ambiguous. Deletions cut 3 bases from V and 9 bases from J, with 12 bases between. The CDR3 has 13 amino acids. CDR1 is SGHTA, CDR2 FQGNSA, per germline. CDR3 sequence: CASSLGYSREQFF. CDR3 in DNA: TGTGCCAGCAGCTTGGGGTATTCGCGTGAGCAGTTCTTC.

This clone was observed once. The chain joins TRBV4-3 to TRBJ1-4; D is perhaps TRBD1 (6 bases). This CDR3 region has 15 residues. Between the trimmed V and J ends, which lost 2 bases and 3 bases, there was a span of 10 bases. Germline-derived CDR1 and CDR2 are LGHNA and YSLEER. The CDR3: CASSQQTGANEKLFF. CDR3 coding DNA: TGCGCCAGCAGCCAACAGACAGGAGCTAATGAAAAACTGTTTTTT.

The chain combines TRBV28 with TRBJ2-5, with 8 bases lining up with TRBD1. From germline, CDR1 is MDHEN and CDR2 SYDVKM. The CDR3 extends over 12 amino acids. V was clipped by 7 bases and J by 6 bases; unmatched bases: 4. CDR3 region: CASKGQGKTQYF. The CDR3 DNA is TGTGCCAGCAAAGGACAGGGAAAGACCCAGTACTTC.

In this sample, this clone turned up once. This chain links TRBV15 with TRBJ2-7; the D call may be TRBD1 or TRBD2 (5 bases each). The V gene's germline CDR1 is LNHNV and CDR2 YYDKDF (reference sequence). The CDR3 loop spans 17 amino acids. The V end was cut by 4 bases, the J end by 1 base, with 20 bases between. The CDR3 DNA sequence: TGTGCCACCAGCAATAATAAGATCGGGACCGGGTCCTACGAGCAGTACTTC. Amino acid sequence: CATSNNKIGTGSYEQYF.

The gene calls are TRBV5-1 and TRBJ1-4; tentative D call: TRBD1 (6 bases). Trimming cost V 4 bases and J 0 bases, with 10 bases left between them. The CDR3 is 15 residues long. Germline lookup yields CDR1 SGHRS and CDR2 YFSETQ. The DNA of the CDR3 is TGCGCCAGCAGCCCCGGGGGCTCAACTAATGAAAAACTGTTTTTT. Its protein product is CASSPGGSTNEKLFF.

V and J are TRBV7-8 and TRBJ2-6, with D possibly TRBD2 on 6 matching bases. This CDR3 is built from 16 residues. Germline V CDR1 and CDR2: SGHVS, FQNEAQ. V was shortened by 1 base and J by 4 bases, with 11 bases between the two germline ends. This chain's CDR3 is CASSLEGGYGANVLTF. The CDR3 coding sequence is TGTGCCAGCAGCTTAGAAGGAGGGTACGGGGCCAACGTCCTGACTTTC.

V and J are TRBV15 and TRBJ2-5; 12 nucleotides line up with TRBD2. Trimming took 8 bases from V and 5 from J; bases not matched to a gene: 12. This CDR3 has 16 residues. Per the germline V gene, CDR1 is LNHNV and CDR2 is YYDKDF (reference sequence). CDR3 region: CATLQTLAGGSETQYF. The CDR3 bases are TGTGCCACCCTCCAGACCCTAGCGGGAGGGAGTGAGACCCAGTACTTC.

Only one count was recorded for this clone. The V and J genes are TRBV5-1 and TRBJ2-7; D perhaps matches TRBD2 (6 bases). This CDR3 region has 13 residues. Per germline, CDR1 SGHRS and CDR2 YFSETQ. With 10 bases removed from V and 3 bases from J, the gap between germline ends came to 17 bases. CDR3 region: CAPGSREDYEQYF. In DNA form, the CDR3 reads TGCGCCCCAGGGTCCAGGGAGGACTACGAGCAGTACTTC. Variable domain in full (rest from reference TRBV5-1 and TRBJ2-7): KAGVTQTPRYLIKTRGQQVTLSCSPISGHRSVSWYQQTPGQGLQFLFEYFSETQRNKGNFPGRFSGRQFSNSRSEMNVSTLELGDSALYLCAPGSREDYEQYFGPGTRLTVT.

This chain links TRBV19 with TRBJ1-5; tentative D call: TRBD1 (5 bases). CDR3 length equals 16 residues. The germline V gene has CDR1 LNHDA and CDR2 SQIVND (reference sequence). Trimming shortened V by 5 bases and J by 1 base, and 15 bases separated the two germline ends. The CDR3 DNA sequence: TGTGCCAGTAGTTCACCCGGGACGGAGAGCAATCAGCCCCAGCATTTT. Residues: CASSSPGTESNQPQHF.

The chain uses TRBV7-2 and TRBJ1-3; no clear D. Trimming stripped 3 bases from V and 4 bases from J, with 19 bases between. Per the germline V gene, CDR1 is SGHTA and CDR2 is FQGNSA. The CDR3 extends over 17 amino acids. For the CDR3, the DNA is TGTGCCAGCAGCTTTACCCAACTAACGACGACCGGAAACACCATATATTTT. This codes for CASSFTQLTTTGNTIYF.

The rearrangement joins TRBV9 to TRBJ2-3; D gene unclear. Germline loops: CDR1 SGDLS, CDR2 YYNGEE. CDR3 length equals 16 residues. The ends were cut back, 0 bases at V and 2 bases at J, with 13 bases in the middle. CDR3 bases: TGTGCCAGCAGCGTAGGCGGCGGAGCTTTCACAGATACGCAGTATTTT. Translated: CASSVGGGAFTDTQYF.

V is TRBV20-1 and J is TRBJ1-1; D is unclear. The CDR3 sequence is 12 residues long. Trimming shortened V by 3 bases and J by 6 bases, and 11 bases separated the two germline ends. CDR1 and CDR2 from the germline V gene are DFQATT and SNEGSKA (reference sequence). The CDR3 here is CSASSAGPEAFF. The CDR3 nucleotides are TGCAGTGCTAGTTCAGCGGGTCCTGAAGCTTTCTTT.

The chain carries TRBV27 and TRBJ2-7; D is perhaps TRBD2 (8 bases). V dropped 11 bases and J dropped 4 bases, with 27 bases sitting between them. Per the germline V gene, CDR1 is MNHEY and CDR2 is SMNVEV (reference sequence). This CDR3 is built from 16 residues. CDR3 DNA sequence: TGTGCCTCCCAGGGGGTCCGGGAGGGCCGTGGTTACGAGCAGTACTTC. Protein product: CASQGVREGRGYEQYF.

The rearrangement links TRBV19 to TRBJ1-1; 7 bases are shared with TRBD1. V shed 7 bases, J shed 5 bases, and the junction held 7 bases outside the gene matches. CDR1 LNHDA and CDR2 SQIVND come from the germline V gene (reference sequence). This CDR3 region has 13 residues. In DNA, the CDR3 is TGTGCCAGTACAGGGGGGGTTGGGACTGAAGCTTTCTTT. It codes for CASTGGVGTEAFF.

The gene calls are TRBV5-1 and TRBJ1-6, with TRBD1 identical over 9 bases. The CDR3 length is 15 residues. V lost 3 bases and J lost 7; bases outside the gene matches: 5. The germline gives CDR1 SGHRS, CDR2 YFSETQ. The CDR3 DNA follows: TGCGCCAGCAGCTACACAGGGGGCCAGAATTCACCCCTCCACTTT. It encodes CASSYTGGQNSPLHF. Combining the CDR3 with reference TRBV5-1 and TRBJ1-6 gives the whole variable domain KAGVTQTPRYLIKTRGQQVTLSCSPISGHRSVSWYQQTPGQGLQFLFEYFSETQRNKGNFPGRFSGRQFSNSRSEMNVSTLELGDSALYLCASSYTGGQNSPLHFGNGTRLTVT.

This clone was seen just once. V and J are TRBV10-3 and TRBJ2-7; 10 bases agree with TRBD1. This CDR3 spans 17 amino acids. V lost 11 bases to trimming and J lost 0 bases; unmatched junction nucleotides: 16. The V gene's germline CDR1 is ENHRY and CDR2 SYGVKD. CDR3 loop: CAALPGTGASLSYEQYF. The CDR3 coding sequence is TGTGCCGCCCTGCCCGGGACAGGGGCCTCTCTCTCCTACGAGCAGTACTTC.

V gene TRBV19 combines with J gene TRBJ1-1, with 8 nucleotides matching TRBD1. After removal of 4 bases from V and 4 bases from J, the junction contained 14 bases not matched to a gene. Germline-derived CDR1 and CDR2 are LNHDA and SQIVND (reference sequence). CDR3 size: 17 residues. CDR3 in amino acids: CASSNGQGDPRVTEAFF. The CDR3 nucleotides are TGTGCCAGTAGTAACGGACAGGGAGACCCCCGAGTCACTGAAGCTTTCTTT. Drawing the rest from reference TRBV19 and TRBJ1-1, the complete variable domain is DGGITQSPKYLFRKEGQNVTLSCEQNLNHDAMYWYRQDPGQGLRLIYYSQIVNDFQKGDIAEGYSVSREKKESFPLTVTSAQKNPTAFYLCASSNGQGDPRVTEAFFGQGTRLTVV.

This clone was observed a single time. The chain couples TRBV18 to TRBJ2-3; possibly TRBD2 for D (6 bases). Germline V lookup: CDR1 KGHSH, CDR2 LQKENI. The V and J ends lost 5 bases and 1 base respectively, with 16 bases between them. The length of the CDR3 is 16 residues. The CDR3 DNA is TGTGCCAGCTCAGCTAGCCAAGGGACTGGCACAGATACGCAGTATTTT. It codes for CASSASQGTGTDTQYF.

The chain is built from TRBV5-6 and TRBJ1-5; 9 bases match TRBD1. J lost 5 bases, V lost 3 bases, and 6 bases had no gene match. The CDR3 has 15 amino acids. The germline V gene has CDR1 SGHDT and CDR2 YYEEEE. The CDR3 DNA follows: TGTGCCAGCAGCTCGCGGGACAGGGCGTATCAGCCCCAGCATTTT. Translated: CASSSRDRAYQPQHF.

The chain has TRBV2 and TRBJ1-4; possibly TRBD1 for D (5 bases). The CDR3 sequence is 15 residues long. V lost 6 bases and J 0 bases, leaving 11 bases between the germline ends. The V gene's germline CDR1 is SNHLY and CDR2 FYNNEI. Written as DNA, the CDR3 is TGTGCCAGCAGAACCCCAGGGACAACTAATGAAAAACTGTTTTTT. This codes for CASRTPGTTNEKLFF.

V is TRBV19 and J is TRBJ2-3, with D hard to call. V lost 4 bases and J lost 4, with 3 bases in between. Germline V CDR1 and CDR2: LNHDA, SQIVND (reference sequence). The CDR3 runs to 11 residues. CDR3 region: CASSRADTQYF. In DNA, the CDR3 is TGTGCCAGTAGTAGAGCAGATACGCAGTATTTT. Full variable domain (remainder filled in from reference TRBV19 and TRBJ2-3): DGGITQSPKYLFRKEGQNVTLSCEQNLNHDAMYWYRQDPGQGLRLIYYSQIVNDFQKGDIAEGYSVSREKKESFPLTVTSAQKNPTAFYLCASSRADTQYFGPGTRLTVL.

This clone was seen more than once but under ten times. The chain's CDR3 is CAAQAGEQDTEAFF. CDR3 DNA sequence: TGTGCCGCCCAAGCAGGGGAACAGGACACTGAAGCTTTCTTT. V usage is TRBV18 and J usage is TRBJ1-1; tentative D call: TRBD1 (6 bases). The V gene lost 11 bases and the J gene lost 3 bases, with 19 bases spanning the gap. Germline CDR1 reads KGHSH; CDR2 reads LQKENI. The length of the CDR3 is 14 residues.

This clone was picked up a small number of times. The chain joins TRBV13 to TRBJ2-1; D remains unclear. This CDR3 spans 12 amino acids. CDR1 and CDR2 (germline): PRHDT, FYEKMQ (reference sequence). V gave up 3 bases and J gave up 8 bases, with 8 bases separating them. As DNA, the CDR3 is TGTGCCAGCAGCTTTACGGCGGATGAGCAGTTCTTC. This translates into CASSFTADEQFF.

The chain combines TRBV6-5 with TRBJ2-7; TRBD2 might be the D (6 bases). The CDR3 contains 13 residues. The germline V and J ends were trimmed by 6 bases and 2 bases, with 11 bases remaining between them. The germline gives CDR1 MNHEY, CDR2 SVGAGI. Here the CDR3 DNA reads TGTGCCAGCAGCCGGGACTTGACCTACGAGCAGTACTTC. Translating it yields CASSRDLTYEQYF.